The rows below give T cell receptor beta chains drawn from one sample of a study of shared clonotypes between healthy human individuals. Using immunoSEQ multiplex PCR, the repertoire was profiled, and TCRdb retains in-frame clones only, with some absent. Among about 2.4 million clones listed, over 85% were seen once. Sequenced material: naive CD4+ T cells from PBMCs. These TCRs come from a man younger than 35 in good health. Some clones in this sample may be carry-over from other donors' samples. Both conserved end residues are part of each CDR3. Each record gives: V gene, clone size, D gene, J gene, CDR3 DNA, CDR3 protein. A D gene is named only where the DNA matches it firmly. The listing skips clone size in some rows; elsewhere it reads once, few, many or a size class.

TRBV7-2	.	.	TRBJ1-1	TGTGCCAGCAGCTTAGAAGGGAACACTGAAGCTTTCTTT	CASSLEGNTEAFF
TRBV18	.	.	TRBJ1-5	TGTGCCAGCTCACCAGATATCAATCAGCCCCAGCATTTT	CASSPDINQPQHF
TRBV7-8	.	TRBD2	TRBJ2-2	TGTGCCAGCAGCCTGGGACTAGCGGCGTACACCGGGGAGCTGTTTTTT	CASSLGLAAYTGELFF
TRBV30	.	TRBD1	TRBJ1-4	TGTGCCTGGAGCCCCGGCCGACAGGGGGTCGGAAAACTGTTTTTT	CAWSPGRQGVGKLFF
TRBV4-1	.	.	TRBJ1-1	TGCGCCAGCAGCCAAGCGGGGGACACCTCGGACCCGGGCGACACTGAAGCTTTCTTT	CASSQAGDTSDPGDTEAFF
TRBV6-5	.	TRBD2	TRBJ2-7	TGTGCCACCCACCCCTGGGGAGGGATCGACGAGCAGTACTTC	CATHPWGGIDEQYF
TRBV6-5	few	.	TRBJ1-1	TGTGCCAGCAGTTACCAAGAGAACACTGAAGCTTTCTTT	CASSYQENTEAFF
TRBV9	.	.	TRBJ2-1	TGTGCCAGCAGCGTAGCGGTGGGCTCCTACAATGAGCAGTTCTTC	CASSVAVGSYNEQFF
TRBV10-3	.	TRBD2	TRBJ2-3	TGTGCCGTGTCTTCGGGAGGGGGTACAGATACGCAGTATTTT	CAVSSGGGTDTQYF
TRBV11-2	.	TRBD2	TRBJ2-7	TGTGCCAGCAGCCCGAGTAGCGGGAGGGGATACGAGCAGTACTTC	CASSPSSGRGYEQYF
TRBV6-1	.	.	TRBJ2-5	TGTGCCAGCGAGTCGGTAAAAGAGACCCAGTACTTC	CASESVKETQYF
TRBV9	once	.	TRBJ2-1	TGTGCCAGCAGCGTAGAACCCAACAATGAGCAGTTCTTC	CASSVEPNNEQFF
TRBV5-1	.	TRBD2	TRBJ2-7	TGCGCCAGCAGCCCTGGGGGGGGACTAGCGACCCACGAGCAGTACTTC	CASSPGGGLATHEQYF
TRBV18	.	TRBD1	TRBJ2-5	TGTGCCAGCTCTACCGGGACAGGGGGCCGGGAGACCCAGTACTTC	CASSTGTGGRETQYF
TRBV5-1	.	TRBD1	TRBJ1-2	TGCGCCAGCACGATTTCCGGGACAGGGGAAAATCTGGGGTATGGCTACACCTTC	CASTISGTGENLGYGYTF
TRBV5-4	few	.	TRBJ2-2	TGTGCCAGCAGCTTGGCCAATAGGGGCGCGGGCGGGGAGCTGTTTTTT	CASSLANRGAGGELFF
TRBV18	.	.	TRBJ1-5	TGTGCCAGCTCCCCGGTAGGTGGACCCCAGCATTTT	CASSPVGGPQHF
TRBV18	.	.	TRBJ2-5	TGTGCCAGCTCACTAGGGATTGCAGAGACCCAGTACTTC	CASSLGIAETQYF
TRBV5-1	.	.	TRBJ1-1	TGCGCCAGCAGCTTGGGATCCGGGGAGGCTTTCTTT	CASSLGSGEAFF
TRBV5-4	.	.	TRBJ2-7	TGTGCCAGCAGCTTGGCGGGCGGGCGGGCTAGCATCTACGAGCAGTACTTC	CASSLAGGRASIYEQYF
TRBV28	once	TRBD2	TRBJ2-4	TGTGCCAGCAATACTAGCGGGAGGGAAGTAAACATTCAGTACTTC	CASNTSGREVNIQYF
TRBV5-5	.	.	TRBJ1-2	TGTGCCAGCAGCTTGGGCCAGGGTAGGATGGGCTACACCTTC	CASSLGQGRMGYTF
TRBV19	.	.	TRBJ2-7	TGTGCCAGTAGTATCGGGGTAAGCGGAAGGCGCGGCGAGCAGTACTTC	CASSIGVSGRRGEQYF
TRBV4-1	.	TRBD1	TRBJ2-7	TGCGCCAGCAGCCTGCTCTCGAGGACAGGTTTGGGGGAGCAGTACTTC	CASSLLSRTGLGEQYF
TRBV7-8	.	TRBD2	TRBJ2-2	TGTGCCAGCAGCTTAAAGCTAGCGGGCGCGAACACCGGGGAGCTGTTTTTT	CASSLKLAGANTGELFF
TRBV5-1	.	.	TRBJ2-3	TGCGCCAGCAGCTTGGGTAGGGCCACTAGCACAGATACGCAGTATTTT	CASSLGRATSTDTQYF
TRBV5-1	.	.	TRBJ2-3	TGCGCCAGCAGCTTAACGGGCACAGATACGCAGTATTTT	CASSLTGTDTQYF
TRBV5-1	.	TRBD1	TRBJ2-1	TGCGCCAGCAGCCCAGGGACAGTGCGCGAGCAGTTCTTC	CASSPGTVREQFF
TRBV7-9	.	TRBD2	TRBJ2-7	TGTGCCAGCAGCCCCCGGGGGACTAGCGGCTACGAGCAGTACTTC	CASSPRGTSGYEQYF
TRBV5-1	.	.	TRBJ1-3	TGCGCCAGCAGCCTCGGGACACTTGGAAACACCATATATTTT	CASSLGTLGNTIYF
TRBV10-3	.	.	TRBJ2-2	TGTGCCTCCTACGCGGGAAACACCGGGGAGCTGTTTTTT	CASYAGNTGELFF
TRBV6-6	.	TRBD1	TRBJ1-2	TGTGCCAGCGTTCTTAAGACAGGGATTGGGAATTATGGCTACACCTTC	CASVLKTGIGNYGYTF
TRBV28	.	.	TRBJ2-7	TGTGCCAGCAGTCTACCCGGGACCTACGAGCAGTACTTC	CASSLPGTYEQYF
TRBV18	.	.	TRBJ2-1	TGTGCCAGCTCACTAAGGGCCCCTTTGGCCGATGAGCAGTTCTTC	CASSLRAPLADEQFF
TRBV10-3	.	.	TRBJ2-1	TGTGCCATCAGGGGAGCGGCCCAGGAGCAGTTCTTC	CAIRGAAQEQFF
TRBV2	.	.	TRBJ2-7	TGTGCCAGCAGTGAGGAGACAGCTTCCTACGAGCAGTACTTC	CASSEETASYEQYF
TRBV2	.	.	TRBJ2-3	TGTGCCAGCAGTGAAGGGGCAGGACACTTAACTAGCACAGATACGCAGTATTTT	CASSEGAGHLTSTDTQYF
TRBV4-1	.	.	TRBJ1-5	TGCGCCAGCAGCCAAGTGGGGTCTAATCAGCCCCAGCATTTT	CASSQVGSNQPQHF
TRBV14	.	.	TRBJ1-2	TGTGCCAGCAGCCAAGACCCAGACCCCTATGGCTACACCTTC	CASSQDPDPYGYTF
TRBV4-2	.	TRBD2	TRBJ2-3	TGTGCCAGCAGCCAATTCGTCGGGAGGGATACAGATACGCAGTATTTT	CASSQFVGRDTDTQYF
TRBV30	.	.	TRBJ2-3	TGTGCCTGGAGTTCGGGCCTCAGCACAGATACGCAGTATTTT	CAWSSGLSTDTQYF
TRBV6-5	.	.	TRBJ2-3	TGTGCCAGCAGTCCTTCGTTAGGGGGAGATACGCAGTATTTT	CASSPSLGGDTQYF
TRBV6-5	.	.	TRBJ2-2	TGTGCCAGCAGGCGCGCCACCGGGGAGCTGTTTTTT	CASRRATGELFF
TRBV9	.	TRBD2	TRBJ2-2	TGTGCCAGCAGCGAGGGACTATCGTGGACCGGGGAGCTGTTTTTT	CASSEGLSWTGELFF
TRBV5-1	.	.	TRBJ1-4	TGCGCCAGCAGCCCCACAGCTAATAATGAAAAACTGTTTTTT	CASSPTANNEKLFF
TRBV28	.	.	TRBJ2-7	TGTGCCAGCAGTTCCCGGGGCGAGCAGTACTTC	CASSSRGEQYF